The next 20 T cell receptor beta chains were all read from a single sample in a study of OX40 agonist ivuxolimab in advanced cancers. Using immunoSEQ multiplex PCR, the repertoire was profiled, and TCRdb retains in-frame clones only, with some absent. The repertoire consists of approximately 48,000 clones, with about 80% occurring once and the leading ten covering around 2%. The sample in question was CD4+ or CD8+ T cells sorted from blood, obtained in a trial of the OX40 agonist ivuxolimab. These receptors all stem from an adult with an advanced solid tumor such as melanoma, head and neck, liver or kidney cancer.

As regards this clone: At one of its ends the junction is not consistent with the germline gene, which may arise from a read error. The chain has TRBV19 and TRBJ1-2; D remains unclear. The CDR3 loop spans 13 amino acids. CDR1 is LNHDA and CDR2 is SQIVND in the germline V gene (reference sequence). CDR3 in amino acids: CASIGGETMGRIF. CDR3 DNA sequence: TGTGCCAGTATAGGAGGAGAGACTATGGGGAGGATCTTC.

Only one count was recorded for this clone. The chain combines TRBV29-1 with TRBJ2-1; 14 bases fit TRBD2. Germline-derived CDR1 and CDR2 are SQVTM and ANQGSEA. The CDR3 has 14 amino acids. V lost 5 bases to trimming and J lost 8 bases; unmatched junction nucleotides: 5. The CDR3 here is CSVRTSGRNYEQFF. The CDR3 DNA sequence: TGCAGCGTTAGGACTAGCGGGAGGAACTATGAGCAGTTCTTC.

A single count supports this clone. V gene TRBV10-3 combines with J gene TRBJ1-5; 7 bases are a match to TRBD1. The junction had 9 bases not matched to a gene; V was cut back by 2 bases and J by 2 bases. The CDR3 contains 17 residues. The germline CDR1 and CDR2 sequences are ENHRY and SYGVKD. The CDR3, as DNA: TGTGCCATCAGTGAGCGACAGATAGGGGGCGGCAATCAGCCCCAGCATTTT. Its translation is CAISERQIGGGNQPQHF.

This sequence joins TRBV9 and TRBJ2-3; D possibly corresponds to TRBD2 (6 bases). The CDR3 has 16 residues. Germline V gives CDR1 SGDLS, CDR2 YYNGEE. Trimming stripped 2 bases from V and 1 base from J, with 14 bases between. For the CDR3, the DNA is TGTGCCAGCAGCGTGTTAGGCGGGATTCGCACAGATACGCAGTATTTT. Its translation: CASSVLGGIRTDTQYF.

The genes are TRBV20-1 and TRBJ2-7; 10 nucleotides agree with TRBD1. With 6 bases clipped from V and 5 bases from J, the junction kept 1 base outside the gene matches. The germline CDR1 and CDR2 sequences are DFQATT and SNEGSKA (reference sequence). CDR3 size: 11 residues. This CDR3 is CSAGQGDEQYF. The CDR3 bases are TGCAGTGCCGGACAGGGGGACGAGCAGTACTTC.

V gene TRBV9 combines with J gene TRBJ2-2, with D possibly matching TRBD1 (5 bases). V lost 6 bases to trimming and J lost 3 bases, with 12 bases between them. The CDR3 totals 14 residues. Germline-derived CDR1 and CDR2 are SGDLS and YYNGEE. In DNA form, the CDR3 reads TGTGCCAGCAACCAGGGCCCCTACACCGGGGAGCTGTTTTTT. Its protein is CASNQGPYTGELFF.

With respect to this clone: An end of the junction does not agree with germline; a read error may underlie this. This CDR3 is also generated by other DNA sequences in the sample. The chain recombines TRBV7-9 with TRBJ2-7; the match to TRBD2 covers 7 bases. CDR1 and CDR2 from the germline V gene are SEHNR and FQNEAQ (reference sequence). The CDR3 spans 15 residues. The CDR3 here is CASSFLGRGAQEQYF. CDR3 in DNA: TGTGCCAGCAGTTTCCTTGGGAGGGGTGCCCAGGAGCAATACTTC.

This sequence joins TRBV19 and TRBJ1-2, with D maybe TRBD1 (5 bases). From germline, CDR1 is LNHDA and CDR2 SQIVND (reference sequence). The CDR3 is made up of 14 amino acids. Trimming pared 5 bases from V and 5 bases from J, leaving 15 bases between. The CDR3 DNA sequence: TGTGCCAGTAGTCAGGGTTTGCTCAGATATGGCTACACCTTC. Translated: CASSQGLLRYGYTF. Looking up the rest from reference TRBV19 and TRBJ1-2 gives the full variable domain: DGGITQSPKYLFRKEGQNVTLSCEQNLNHDAMYWYRQDPGQGLRLIYYSQIVNDFQKGDIAEGYSVSREKKESFPLTVTSAQKNPTAFYLCASSQGLLRYGYTFGSGTRLTVV.

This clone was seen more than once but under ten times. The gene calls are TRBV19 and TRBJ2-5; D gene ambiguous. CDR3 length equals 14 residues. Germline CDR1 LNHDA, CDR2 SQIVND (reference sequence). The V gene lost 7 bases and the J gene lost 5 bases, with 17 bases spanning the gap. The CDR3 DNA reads TGTGCCAGTACCGCCGGGCATCCAACGGAGACCCAGTACTTC. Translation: CASTAGHPTETQYF. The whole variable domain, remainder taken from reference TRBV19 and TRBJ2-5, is DGGITQSPKYLFRKEGQNVTLSCEQNLNHDAMYWYRQDPGQGLRLIYYSQIVNDFQKGDIAEGYSVSREKKESFPLTVTSAQKNPTAFYLCASTAGHPTETQYFGPGTRLLVL.

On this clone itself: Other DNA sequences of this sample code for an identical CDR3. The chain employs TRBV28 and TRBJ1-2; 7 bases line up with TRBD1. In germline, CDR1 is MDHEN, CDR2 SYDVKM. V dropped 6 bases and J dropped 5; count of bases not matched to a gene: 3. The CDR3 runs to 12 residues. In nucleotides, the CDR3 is TGTGCCAGCAGCCAGGGGGGTTATGGCTACACCTTC. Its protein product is CASSQGGYGYTF.

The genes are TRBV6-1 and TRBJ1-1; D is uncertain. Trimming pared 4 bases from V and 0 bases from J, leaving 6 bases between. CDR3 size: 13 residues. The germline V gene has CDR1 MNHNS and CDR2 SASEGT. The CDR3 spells CASSVLVNTEAFF. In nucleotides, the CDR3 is TGTGCCAGCAGTGTCTTAGTGAACACTGAAGCTTTCTTT.

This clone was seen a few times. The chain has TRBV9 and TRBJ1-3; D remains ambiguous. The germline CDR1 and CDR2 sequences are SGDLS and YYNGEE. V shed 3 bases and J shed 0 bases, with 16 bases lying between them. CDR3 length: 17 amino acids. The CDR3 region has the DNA TGTGCCAGCAGCGGCGCCACGGGGTTCCTCTCTGGAAACACCATATATTTT. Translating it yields CASSGATGFLSGNTIYF.

CDR3 sequence (DNA): TGTGCCAGCAGCGCGGGACTCCCGAGGGGCAATGAGCAGTTCTTC. Amino acids: CASSAGLPRGNEQFF. The chain links TRBV9 to TRBJ2-1, with D possibly being TRBD2 (6 bases). This CDR3 comprises 15 residues. Germline V CDR1 and CDR2: SGDLS, YYNGEE. Between the trimmed V and J ends, which lost 3 bases and 6 bases, there was a span of 16 bases.

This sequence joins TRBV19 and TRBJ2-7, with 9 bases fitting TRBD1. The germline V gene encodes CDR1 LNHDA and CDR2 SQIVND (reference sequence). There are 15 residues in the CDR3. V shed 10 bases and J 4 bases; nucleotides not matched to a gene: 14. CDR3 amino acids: CATKTPGQGSYEQYF. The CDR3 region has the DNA TGTGCCACGAAAACACCGGGACAGGGTTCTTACGAGCAGTACTTC.

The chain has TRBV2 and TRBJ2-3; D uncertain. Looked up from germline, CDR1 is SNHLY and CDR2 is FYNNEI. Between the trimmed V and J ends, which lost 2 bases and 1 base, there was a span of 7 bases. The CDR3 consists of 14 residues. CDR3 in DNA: TGTGCCAGCAGTGAACTAGTGGGCACAGATACGCAGTATTTT. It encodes CASSELVGTDTQYF.

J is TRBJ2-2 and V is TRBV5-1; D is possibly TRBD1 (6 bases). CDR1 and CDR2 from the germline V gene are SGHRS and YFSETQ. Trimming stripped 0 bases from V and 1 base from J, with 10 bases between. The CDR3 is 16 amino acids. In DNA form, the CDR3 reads TGCGCCAGCAGCTTGGCCGGGACAAGGAACACCGGGGAGCTGTTTTTT. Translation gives CASSLAGTRNTGELFF. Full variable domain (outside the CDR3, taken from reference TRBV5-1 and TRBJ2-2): KAGVTQTPRYLIKTRGQQVTLSCSPISGHRSVSWYQQTPGQGLQFLFEYFSETQRNKGNFPGRFSGRQFSNSRSEMNVSTLELGDSALYLCASSLAGTRNTGELFFGEGSRLTVL.

CDR3 protein: CASRRPGVGGYTF. CDR3 DNA: TGTGCCAGCAGGAGGCCGGGGGTAGGTGGCTACACCTTC. V usage is TRBV6-1 and J usage is TRBJ1-2; maybe TRBD1 (5 bases). This CDR3 has 13 residues. Per germline, CDR1 MNHNS and CDR2 SASEGT. The germline V and J ends were trimmed by 6 bases and 7 bases, with 15 bases remaining between them.

The CDR3 sequence is CASSTYTRASYEQYF. CDR3 DNA sequence: TGTGCCAGCAGTACCTACACCAGGGCCTCCTACGAGCAGTACTTC. The chain links TRBV28 to TRBJ2-7, with D possibly being TRBD1 (5 bases). Trimming shortened V by 5 bases and J by 0 bases, and 14 bases separated the two germline ends. Germline V lookup: CDR1 MDHEN, CDR2 SYDVKM. The CDR3 sequence is 15 residues long.

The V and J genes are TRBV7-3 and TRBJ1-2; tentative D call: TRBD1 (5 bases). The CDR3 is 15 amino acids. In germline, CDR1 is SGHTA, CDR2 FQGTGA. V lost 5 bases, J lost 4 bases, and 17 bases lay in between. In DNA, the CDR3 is TGTGCCAGCAGCCTGCGGGGGGGAGTCCGCTATGGCTACACCTTC. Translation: CASSLRGGVRYGYTF.

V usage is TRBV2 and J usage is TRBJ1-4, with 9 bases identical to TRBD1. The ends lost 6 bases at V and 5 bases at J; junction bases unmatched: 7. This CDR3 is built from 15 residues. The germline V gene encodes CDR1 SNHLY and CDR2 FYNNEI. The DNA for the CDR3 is TGTGCCAGCAGGAAAACAGGACAGGGGAATGAAAAACTGTTTTTT. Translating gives CASRKTGQGNEKLFF.